The clone carrying this T cell receptor (beta chain) occurred a few times. The antigen remains undetermined. This CDR3 spans 15 amino acids. V was clipped by 3 bases and J by 6 bases; unmatched bases: 8. Germline V gene lookup returns CDR1 SGHDT and CDR2 YYEEEE. The source of the sample is a study of identical twins. Notes on the study in general: For out-of-frame alpha sequences shared by twins, low generation probability was in excess. Clonotypes of the beta chain that were abundant in cord blood carried fewer insertions (memory repertoires showed none). The study drew conclusions from cross-sectional statistical analysis, not from following the same donors.

A universal primer site came from template switching; cDNA carried unique molecular identifiers. TCRdb analysed the 5' RACE reads with MiXCR anew, one entry per CDR3 protein. The sample shows about 240,000 distinct CDR3 sequences, 8% to 11% of them seen only once. What was sequenced was memory T cells sorted from blood. The clonotype was recovered from a man aged 50-60 years in good health. The chain is built from TRBV5-6 and TRBJ1-2; TRBD1 aligns across 10 bases. Here the CDR3 DNA reads TGTGCCAGCAGCTGGGAAAGGACAGGGGGTCATGGCTACACCTTC. Its translation is CASSWERTGGHGYTF.